This entry lists 26 T cell receptor beta chains sequenced from one sample in a study of human T cells and chemical hapten exposure. MiXCR, run by TCRdb on the RACE reads, gives a single entry per CDR3 protein. Of roughly 110,000 distinct CDR3 sequences listed, roughly 12% are singletons. Time point: pre-sensitization, week 0. Treatment indicated: therapeutic diphenylcyclopropenone sensitization with weekly scalp DPC. The sample in question was whole blood, obtained in connection with sensitization to the hapten diphenylcyclopropenone (DPC). The source is a woman aged 50 to 60 with alopecia areata. Some clones in this sample may be carry-over from other donors' samples.

This clonotype was seen a handful of times. V gene TRBV28 combines with J gene TRBJ2-3; a weak D match, TRBD1 (5 bases). This CDR3 comprises 15 residues. Between the trimmed V and J ends, which lost 3 bases and 0 bases, there was a span of 10 bases. Germline CDR1 MDHEN, CDR2 SYDVKM. CDR3 DNA sequence: TGTGCCAGCAGTTTGTGGGGCTCAAGCACAGATACGCAGTATTTT. Protein: CASSLWGSSTDTQYF.

The V call is TRBV7-8, the J call TRBJ2-2; D may be TRBD1 (7 bases). Trimming pared 2 bases from V and 6 bases from J, leaving 13 bases between. This CDR3 is 15 amino acids long. The germline V gene encodes CDR1 SGHVS and CDR2 FQNEAQ. Here the CDR3 DNA reads TGTGCCAGCAGCTTACGGAGGGGGCGCCCCGGGGAGCTGTTTTTT. This gives the protein CASSLRRGRPGELFF.

This clonotype was seen at least ten times. This chain's CDR3 is CASSSKRETQYF. The DNA of the CDR3 is TGTGCCAGCAGCTCGAAGCGAGAGACCCAGTACTTC. V and J are TRBV7-2 and TRBJ2-5; D not certain. Germline CDR1 SGHTA, CDR2 FQGNSA. The CDR3 is 12 residues long. Deletions cut 4 bases from V and 4 bases from J, with 7 bases between.

This clonotype was counted many times. The J gene is TRBJ1-1, the V gene TRBV18, with D perhaps matching TRBD1 (5 bases). Per germline, CDR1 KGHSH and CDR2 LQKENI. The CDR3 is 14 amino acids. Between the trimmed V and J ends, which lost 1 base and 2 bases, there was a span of 8 bases. DNA for the CDR3: TGTGCCAGCTCACCACAGGGGAGCAACACTGAAGCTTTCTTT. As protein: CASSPQGSNTEAFF.

This clonotype showed up just a few times. The rearrangement links TRBV6-6 to TRBJ1-5; D is uncertain. The V gene lost 0 bases and the J gene lost 2 bases, with 20 bases spanning the gap. The CDR3 contains 19 residues. Germline values: CDR1 MNHNY, CDR2 SVGAGI (reference sequence). Written as DNA, the CDR3 is TGTGCCAGCAGTTACTCGCAAAGAATCCGAGCTGGGGGCAATCAGCCCCAGCATTTT. Translated: CASSYSQRIRAGGNQPQHF.

The CDR3 DNA is TGCAGTGCTAGAGATCCCATACACACTGAAGCTTTCTTT. It specifies CSARDPIHTEAFF. The J gene is TRBJ1-1, the V gene TRBV20-1; no clear D gene. The germline CDR1 and CDR2 sequences are DFQATT and SNEGSKA (reference sequence). The CDR3 has 13 residues. Trimming left V 0 bases short and J 3 bases short, with 8 bases between.

In its sample, this clonotype was seen a few times. The chain is built from TRBV6-5 and TRBJ2-7, with 9 bases aligning to TRBD1. The germline V gene encodes CDR1 MNHEY and CDR2 SVGAGI. This CDR3 has 14 amino acids. The V segment lost 6 bases and the J segment 3 bases; nucleotides outside the gene matches: 6. CDR3: CASSPGQGLYEQYF. In DNA, the CDR3 is TGTGCCAGCAGCCCGGGACAGGGTCTCTACGAGCAGTACTTC.

This clonotype occurred a few times. The genes are TRBV7-2 and TRBJ2-7, with 7 bases aligning to TRBD2. The CDR3 contains 14 residues. Germline trimming cut 7 bases from V and 1 base from J; bases unmatched to any gene: 7. CDR1 is SGHTA and CDR2 is FQGNSA in the germline V gene. CDR3 loop: CASTRSGASYEQYF. In DNA, the CDR3 is TGTGCCAGCACTCGGAGCGGGGCATCCTACGAGCAGTACTTC.

This clonotype was found many times. The chain joins TRBV6-5 to TRBJ2-7; tentatively, D is TRBD2 (6 bases). V dropped 2 bases and J dropped 1 base, with 18 bases sitting between them. This CDR3 is 17 amino acids long. Germline assignment: CDR1 MNHEY and CDR2 SVGAGI. This CDR3 reads CASSYQSGAGFSYEQYF. CDR3 nucleotide sequence: TGTGCCAGCAGTTACCAATCCGGAGCGGGTTTTTCCTACGAGCAGTACTTC.

The rearrangement links TRBV5-5 to TRBJ1-4, with D perhaps matching TRBD1 (5 bases). Germline loops: CDR1 SGHKS, CDR2 YYEKEE (reference sequence). The length of the CDR3 is 14 residues. V lost 4 bases, J lost 7 bases, and 14 bases lay in between. DNA for the CDR3: TGTGCCAGCAGCCGGGGGGAGCTACTTGAAAAACTGTTTTTT. Protein: CASSRGELLEKLFF.

The gene calls are TRBV5-1 and TRBJ2-7, with D hard to call. The CDR3 totals 13 residues. V lost 5 bases, J lost 0 bases, and 9 bases lay in between. Germline CDR1 reads SGHRS; CDR2 reads YFSETQ. CDR3 DNA: TGCGCCAGCAGTTTCACAGTCTCCTACGAGCAGTACTTC. Translated: CASSFTVSYEQYF.

This chain connects TRBV18 to TRBJ1-4, with D perhaps TRBD1 (5 bases). The V gene lost 1 base and the J gene lost 8 bases, with 14 bases spanning the gap. The CDR3 spans 15 residues. Germline V gene sequence: CDR1 KGHSH, CDR2 LQKENI. CDR3 DNA sequence: TGTGCCAGCTCACCACAGCAGGGAAGAGAGGAAAAACTGTTTTTT. It codes for CASSPQQGREEKLFF.

This clonotype occurred once. This chain joins TRBV28 and TRBJ1-2; the D gene is possibly TRBD1 (5 bases). V lost 5 bases, J lost 2 bases, and 18 bases lay in between. Germline loops: CDR1 MDHEN, CDR2 SYDVKM. The CDR3 runs 16 residues. CDR3 in DNA: TGTGCCAGCAGTCCTCCTCCCGGGACGGCCAACTATGGCTACACCTTC. Its protein is CASSPPPGTANYGYTF.

This sequence joins TRBV28 and TRBJ2-7; possibly TRBD1 for D (5 bases). Trimming left V 4 bases short and J 10 bases short, with 23 bases between. CDR1 and CDR2 (germline): MDHEN, SYDVKM. The CDR3 spans 15 residues. CDR3 nucleotides: TGTGCCAGCAGTTCTCCGCCCCTGGGCAGGGCCCACCAGTACTTC. Translated: CASSSPPLGRAHQYF.

The chain links TRBV28 to TRBJ2-4; D is perhaps TRBD1 (6 bases). The V end lost 3 bases, the J end lost 0 bases, and 9 bases lay between the germline ends. The germline V gene has CDR1 MDHEN and CDR2 SYDVKM. The CDR3 is 15 amino acids. CDR3 bases: TGTGCCAGCAGTTTTCAGGGGCTAGCCAAAAACATTCAGTACTTC. Amino acid sequence: CASSFQGLAKNIQYF. Supplemented by reference TRBV28 and TRBJ2-4, the full variable domain reads DVKVTQSSRYLVKRTGEKVFLECVQDMDHENMFWYRQDPGLGLRLIYFSYDVKMKEKGDIPEGYSVSREKKERFSLILESASTNQTSMYLCASSFQGLAKNIQYFGAGTRLSVL.

This sequence joins TRBV18 and TRBJ2-7; tentative D call: TRBD2 (5 bases). The CDR3 extends over 14 amino acids. Trimming removed 1 base from V and 1 base from J, with 8 bases in between. From germline, CDR1 is KGHSH and CDR2 LQKENI. The chain's CDR3 is CASSPLGNSYEQYF. CDR3 coding DNA: TGTGCCAGCTCACCACTCGGGAATTCCTACGAGCAGTACTTC.

V usage is TRBV6-5 and J usage is TRBJ2-5; D is uncertain. The CDR3 is 13 residues long. CDR1 and CDR2 (germline): MNHEY, SVGAGI. The V and J ends lost 2 bases and 0 bases respectively, with 4 bases between them. This chain's CDR3 is CASSYGNQETQYF. The DNA for the CDR3 is TGTGCCAGCAGTTACGGAAACCAAGAGACCCAGTACTTC.

The rearrangement joins TRBV18 to TRBJ1-2, with TRBD1 matching over 8 bases. Germline-derived CDR1 and CDR2 are KGHSH and LQKENI. This CDR3 region has 15 residues. Trimming took 6 bases from V and 3 from J; bases not matched to a gene: 9. The CDR3 is CASSSLQGADYGYTF. The CDR3 bases are TGTGCCAGCTCCTCCCTGCAGGGGGCGGACTATGGCTACACCTTC.

This clonotype was seen only a few times. This chain uses TRBV18 with TRBJ1-3; TRBD1 is a possible D gene (6 bases). Germline V gives CDR1 KGHSH, CDR2 LQKENI. Deletions cut 3 bases from V and 0 bases from J, with 12 bases between. The CDR3 loop spans 16 amino acids. The CDR3 reads CASSPPGAFSGNTIYF. The DNA for the CDR3 is TGTGCCAGCTCACCCCCAGGGGCCTTCTCTGGAAACACCATATATTTT.

This clonotype showed up just a few times. The chain carries TRBV19 and TRBJ1-4; D is perhaps TRBD1 (6 bases). V lost 0 bases, J lost 8 bases, and 28 bases lay in between. The CDR3 length is 20 residues. From germline, CDR1 is LNHDA and CDR2 SQIVND (reference sequence). The CDR3 coding sequence is TGTGCCAGTAGTATAGAGGCCGGGGACATACCTATTCTCCTTCCGGAAAAACTGTTTTTT. Protein: CASSIEAGDIPILLPEKLFF.

This clonotype was counted only a few times. The V gene is TRBV7-2, the J gene TRBJ2-1; 9 positions agree with TRBD2. V lost 5 bases, J lost 4 bases, and 6 bases stayed unmatched. Looked up from germline, CDR1 is SGHTA and CDR2 is FQGNSA. CDR3 size: 15 residues. CDR3 sequence: CASSPRLAEYNEQFF. CDR3 DNA: TGTGCCAGCAGCCCCCGACTAGCGGAGTACAATGAGCAGTTCTTC.

The rearrangement uses TRBV29-1 and TRBJ1-2, with D uncertain. V shed 6 bases and J shed 4 bases, with 15 bases lying between them. The CDR3 is 13 residues long. Germline V gene sequence: CDR1 SQVTM, CDR2 ANQGSEA. This CDR3 reads CSVHTGLLYGYTF. Here the CDR3 DNA reads TGCAGCGTACACACTGGCCTCCTCTATGGCTACACCTTC.

This clonotype was seen repeatedly, ten times or more. V usage is TRBV28 and J usage is TRBJ2-5; 13 bases align to TRBD2. Germline V lookup: CDR1 MDHEN, CDR2 SYDVKM. CDR3 length: 18 amino acids. J gave up 2 bases and V 6 bases, and 12 bases lay outside the gene matches. DNA for the CDR3: TGTGCCAGCAGCATAGAGGTACTAGCGGGGGGGAGGCAAGAGACCCAGTACTTC. Protein: CASSIEVLAGGRQETQYF.

The V gene is TRBV6-5, the J gene TRBJ1-6; D is unresolved. With 6 bases removed from V and 7 bases from J, the gap between germline ends came to 10 bases. CDR3 length: 13 residues. Germline assignment: CDR1 MNHEY and CDR2 SVGAGI. The CDR3 here is CASRPDGNSPLHF. Written as DNA, the CDR3 is TGTGCCAGCAGGCCGGACGGAAATTCACCCCTCCACTTT.

This clonotype has only a few counts. J is TRBJ1-2 and V is TRBV20-1; no firm D call. This CDR3 is 14 amino acids long. CDR1 and CDR2 (germline): DFQATT, SNEGSKA (reference sequence). Trimming cost V 4 bases and J 0 bases, with 12 bases left between them. This chain's CDR3 is CSATRTEANYGYTF. CDR3 sequence (DNA): TGCAGTGCTACGAGGACCGAAGCTAACTATGGCTACACCTTC.

This chain uses TRBV19 with TRBJ2-5, with D uncertain. The CDR3 contains 14 residues. V was clipped by 6 bases and J by 0 bases, with 11 bases between them. The germline gives CDR1 LNHDA, CDR2 SQIVND (reference sequence). In DNA form, the CDR3 reads TGTGCCAGTAGCCCGACGGGCTACCAAGAGACCCAGTACTTC. It is translated as CASSPTGYQETQYF.